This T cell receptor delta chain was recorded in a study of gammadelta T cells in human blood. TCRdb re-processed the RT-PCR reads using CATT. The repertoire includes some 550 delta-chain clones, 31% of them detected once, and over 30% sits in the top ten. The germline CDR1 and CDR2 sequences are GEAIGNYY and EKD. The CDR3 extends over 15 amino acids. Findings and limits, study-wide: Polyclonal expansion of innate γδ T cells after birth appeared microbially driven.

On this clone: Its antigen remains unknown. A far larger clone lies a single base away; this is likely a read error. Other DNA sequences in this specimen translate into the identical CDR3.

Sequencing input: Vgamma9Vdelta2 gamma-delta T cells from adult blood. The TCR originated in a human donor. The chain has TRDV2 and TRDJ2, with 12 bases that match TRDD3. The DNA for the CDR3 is TGTGCATGTGACGTACTGGGGGATACGACAGCACAACTCTTCTTT. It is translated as CACDVLGDTTAQLFF.